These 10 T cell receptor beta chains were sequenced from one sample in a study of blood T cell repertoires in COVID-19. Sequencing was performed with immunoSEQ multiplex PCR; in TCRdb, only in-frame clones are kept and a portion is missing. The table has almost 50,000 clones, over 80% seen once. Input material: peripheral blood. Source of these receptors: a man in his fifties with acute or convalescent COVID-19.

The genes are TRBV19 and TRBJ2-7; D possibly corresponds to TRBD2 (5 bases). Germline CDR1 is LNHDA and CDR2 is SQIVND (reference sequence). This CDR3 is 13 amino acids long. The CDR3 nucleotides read TGTGTCAGAGGCGGGCCCCGCTCCTACGAGCAGTACTTC. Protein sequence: CVRGGPRSYEQYF.

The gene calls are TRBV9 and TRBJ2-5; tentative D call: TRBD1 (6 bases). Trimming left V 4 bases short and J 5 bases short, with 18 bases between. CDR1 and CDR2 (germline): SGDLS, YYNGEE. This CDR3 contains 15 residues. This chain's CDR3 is CASSSRLGAGETQYF. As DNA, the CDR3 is TGTGCCAGCAGCTCCAGGTTGGGGGCCGGGGAGACCCAGTACTTC.

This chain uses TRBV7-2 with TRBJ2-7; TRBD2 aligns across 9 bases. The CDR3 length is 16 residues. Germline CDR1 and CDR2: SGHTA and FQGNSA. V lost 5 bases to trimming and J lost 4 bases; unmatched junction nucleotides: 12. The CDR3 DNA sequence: TGTGCCAGCAGCCCCCGTTGGTTAGCGGGAGTGTACGAGCAGTACTTC. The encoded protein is CASSPRWLAGVYEQYF. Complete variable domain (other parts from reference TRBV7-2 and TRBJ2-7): GAGVSQSPSNKVTEKGKDVELRCDPISGHTALYWYRQSLGQGLEFLIYFQGNSAPDKSGLPSDRFSAERTGGSVSTLTIQRTQQEDSAVYLCASSPRWLAGVYEQYFGPGTRLTVT.

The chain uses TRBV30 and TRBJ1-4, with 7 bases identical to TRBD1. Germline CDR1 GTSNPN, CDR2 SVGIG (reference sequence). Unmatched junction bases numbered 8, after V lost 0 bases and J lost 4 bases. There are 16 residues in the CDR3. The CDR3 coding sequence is TGTGCCTGGAGTGTAACTTGGGACAGCCTTAATGAAAAACTGTTTTTT. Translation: CAWSVTWDSLNEKLFF.

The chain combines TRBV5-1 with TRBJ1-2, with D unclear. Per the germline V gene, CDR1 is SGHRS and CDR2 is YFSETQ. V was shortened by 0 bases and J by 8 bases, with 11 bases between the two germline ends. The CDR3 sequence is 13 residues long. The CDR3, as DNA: TGCGCCAGCAGCTTGGACAACGGACTAGGCTACACCTTC. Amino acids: CASSLDNGLGYTF.

CDR3 sequence: CASSLMADTSYNEQFF. In DNA form, the CDR3 reads TGTGCCAGCAGTTTAATGGCGGATACCTCCTACAATGAGCAGTTCTTC. The chain couples TRBV27 to TRBJ2-1, with D uncertain. The length of the CDR3 is 16 residues. V gave up 2 bases and J gave up 0 bases, with 11 bases separating them. Germline values: CDR1 MNHEY, CDR2 SMNVEV (reference sequence).

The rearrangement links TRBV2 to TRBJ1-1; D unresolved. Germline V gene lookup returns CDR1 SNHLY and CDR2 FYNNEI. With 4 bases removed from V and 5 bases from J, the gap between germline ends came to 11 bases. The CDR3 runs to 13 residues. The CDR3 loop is CASSGEGRTEAFF. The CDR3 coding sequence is TGTGCCAGCAGTGGGGAAGGGAGGACTGAAGCTTTCTTT.

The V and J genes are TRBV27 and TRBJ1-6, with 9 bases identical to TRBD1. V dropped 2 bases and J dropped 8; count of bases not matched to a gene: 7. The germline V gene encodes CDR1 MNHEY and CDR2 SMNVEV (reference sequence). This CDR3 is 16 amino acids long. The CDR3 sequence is CASSLEGDRAHSPLHF. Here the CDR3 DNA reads TGTGCCAGCAGTTTAGAGGGGGACAGGGCTCATTCACCCCTCCACTTT.

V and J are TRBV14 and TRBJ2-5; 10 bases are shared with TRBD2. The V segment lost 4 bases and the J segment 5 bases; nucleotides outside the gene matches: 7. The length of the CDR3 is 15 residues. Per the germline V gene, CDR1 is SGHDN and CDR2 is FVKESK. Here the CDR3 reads CASSPGTSVWETQYF. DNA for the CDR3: TGTGCCAGCAGCCCGGGGACTAGCGTATGGGAGACCCAGTACTTC.

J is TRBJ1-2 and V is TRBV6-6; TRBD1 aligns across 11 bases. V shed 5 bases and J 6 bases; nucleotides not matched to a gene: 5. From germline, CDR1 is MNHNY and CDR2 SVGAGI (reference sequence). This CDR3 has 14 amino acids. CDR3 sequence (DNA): TGTGCCAGCAGTAGAACGGGACAGGGGGATGGCTACACCTTC. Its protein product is CASSRTGQGDGYTF.